This TCR beta chain was retrieved from a study of cytomegalovirus exposure and HLA in healthy donors. The PCR contained 60 Vbeta and 13 Jbeta primers. The table came from immunoSEQ multiplex PCR; TCRdb's copy has only in-frame clones and leaves some out. Altogether approximately 140,000 clones are present, approximately 80% being singletons, with the ten largest covering approximately 2.8%. V was trimmed by 1 base and J by 5 bases, leaving 9 bases between them. CDR1 and CDR2 from the germline V gene are MGHRA and YSYEKL. The CDR3 covers 13 residues. The sequence was obtained from a boy under 10 years old in good health and CMV-seronegative. The chain couples TRBV4-1 to TRBJ2-7, with D possibly being TRBD1 (6 bases). Sequences were obtained from PBMCs. In nucleotides, the CDR3 is TGCGCCAGCAGCCAAGTTCAGGGGAACGAGCAGTACTTC. Amino acids: CASSQVQGNEQYF.